Reported below is one T cell receptor (beta chain). Per the germline V gene, CDR1 is MNHEY and CDR2 is SMNVEV (reference sequence). With 5 bases removed from V and 6 bases from J, the gap between germline ends came to 9 bases. The CDR3 has 12 residues. The data derive from a study of technical replicates of blood from several donors. TCRdb's copy holds only in-frame clones and misses some; the assay was immunoSEQ multiplex PCR. The repertoire includes under 85,000 clones, 93% of them detected once, and roughly 0.25% sits in the top ten. This chain uses TRBV27 with TRBJ2-3, with D tentatively TRBD2 (5 bases). This receptor was identified in a human donor in good health. Sequencing was performed on T cells isolated from PBMCs. The CDR3 DNA is TGTGCCAGCAGTCCCCGCGGGGATACGCAGTATTTT. Amino acids: CASSPRGDTQYF.